The clone carrying this TCR beta chain was detected only once. The data were obtained in a study of blood T cell repertoires in COVID-19. Background on the study: The United States, Italy and Spain were the sources of the acute and convalescent COVID-19 samples.

Looked up from germline, CDR1 is SQVTM and CDR2 is ANQGSEA. The CDR3 has 14 amino acids. The J segment lost 4 bases and the V segment lost 7 bases, leaving 9 bases of the junction unmatched. How the authors handled the data: Amplified reference gene primers provided the basis for estimating nucleated cell counts. Sequencing was performed with immunoSEQ multiplex PCR; in TCRdb, only in-frame clones are kept and a portion is missing. The V and J calls and clone size come from that table; D and trimming were worked out from the DNA. Of fewer than 150,000 clones listed, 70% to 85% are singletons. This clonotype was obtained from a human donor in a cohort sampled during active COVID-19. Specimen: peripheral blood. The rearrangement uses TRBV29-1 and TRBJ2-3; TRBD2 agrees at 9 bases. The CDR3 DNA follows: TGCAGCGCCAACAAAGGCGGGGGGGCAGATACGCAGTATTTT. This sequence encodes CSANKGGGADTQYF.